One sample yielded the 24 T cell receptor beta chains listed below, sequenced in a study of immune heterogeneity within non-small cell lung tumors. With 32 V and 13 J primers, multiplex PCR amplified the TCR beta CDR3. TCRdb called the multiplex PCR reads again in MiXCR, with one record for every CDR3 protein. This repertoire shows about 1,900 distinct CDR3 sequences, around 42% found once; its top ten account for 9.5% to 15%. Template material comprised bulk tumor genomic DNA at approximately 540 ng per sample. During surgery, several far-apart biopsies were obtained from every primary tumor. Patients went through curative surgery, and their non-small cell lung cancer was untreated and newly diagnosed. Sequencing was performed on lung tumor tissue. These receptors were obtained from a man in his sixties or seventies with non-small cell lung cancer.

V and J are TRBV19 and TRBJ2-7; 7 nucleotides line up with TRBD1. V dropped 8 bases and J dropped 7; count of bases not matched to a gene: 11. Germline CDR1 and CDR2: LNHDA and SQIVND (reference sequence). The CDR3 length is 13 residues. The CDR3 DNA sequence: TGTGCCAGTCGGGACAGACTTGGGGCTGAGCAGTACTTC. Protein: CASRDRLGAEQYF.

This rearrangement joins TRBV2 to TRBJ2-1, with 7 bases fitting TRBD1. CDR1 is SNHLY and CDR2 is FYNNEI in the germline V gene. Trimming took 7 bases from V and 6 from J; bases not matched to a gene: 12. The length of the CDR3 is 15 residues. The CDR3 region has the DNA TGTGCCAGCACCCAGGTTGGGACAGCTCGCAATGAGCAGTTCTTC. As protein: CASTQVGTARNEQFF.

The chain has TRBV18 and TRBJ1-3, with D possibly matching TRBD1 (5 bases). This CDR3 is built from 15 residues. Germline V gives CDR1 KGHSH, CDR2 LQKENI. V lost 4 bases and J 0 bases, leaving 10 bases between the germline ends. CDR3 sequence reads: CASSRTGDSGNTIYF. The CDR3 DNA reads as TGTGCCAGCTCACGAACAGGAGACTCTGGAAACACCATATATTTT.

This clonotype was detected a few times. Relative to the germline gene, one junction end is altered; a read error may explain this. The chain is built from TRBV3-1 and TRBJ1-1; D call uncertain. CDR1 and CDR2 (germline): LGHDT, YNNKEL (reference sequence). This CDR3 is 13 amino acids long. CDR3 DNA sequence: TGTGCCAGCAGCCTACAGCAGAACACTGAAGCTCTCTTT. Translation: CASSLQQNTEALF.

The rearrangement uses TRBV9 and TRBJ2-6; D is undetermined. In germline, CDR1 is SGDLS, CDR2 YYNGEE. Trimming took off 3 bases at V and 0 bases at J, with 10 bases between the two ends. The CDR3 totals 16 residues. CDR3 bases: TGTGCCAGCAGCGGGATGACAAACTCTGGGGCCAACGTCCTGACTTTC. It encodes CASSGMTNSGANVLTF.

The V call is TRBV6-5, the J call TRBJ1-2; D may be TRBD1 (6 bases). Looked up from germline, CDR1 is MNHEY and CDR2 is SVGAGI. The V and J ends lost 2 bases and 8 bases respectively, with 12 bases between them. This CDR3 comprises 13 residues. This CDR3 reads CASSYGRGLGYTF. CDR3 DNA sequence: TGTGCCAGCAGTTACGGACGGGGGCTAGGCTACACCTTC.

The chain joins TRBV30 to TRBJ2-5, with 7 bases fitting TRBD1. There are 14 residues in the CDR3. Germline assignment: CDR1 GTSNPN and CDR2 SVGIG (reference sequence). The junction had 10 bases not matched to a gene; V was cut back by 2 bases and J by 7 bases. The CDR3 loop is CAWSPAQGIGTQYF. The CDR3 nucleotides read TGTGCCTGGAGTCCCGCACAGGGGATCGGGACCCAGTACTTC.

This chain joins TRBV7-8 and TRBJ1-1, with TRBD1 identical over 7 bases. CDR1 SGHVS and CDR2 FQNEAQ come from the germline V gene. The V and J ends lost 7 bases and 1 base, in that order; junction bases with no gene match: 6. This CDR3 has 14 residues. The CDR3 reads CASNPTGTNTEAFF. The CDR3 nucleotides read TGTGCCAGCAACCCGACAGGGACGAACACTGAAGCTTTCTTT.

The chain is built from TRBV19 and TRBJ1-2; D remains ambiguous. Trimming pared 6 bases from V and 1 base from J, leaving 9 bases between. The germline gives CDR1 LNHDA, CDR2 SQIVND (reference sequence). The CDR3 is 13 residues long. The CDR3 sequence is CASSHGDNYGYTF. In DNA form, the CDR3 reads TGTGCCAGTAGCCACGGTGATAACTATGGCTACACCTTC.

The V gene is TRBV7-2, the J gene TRBJ2-3; D might be TRBD1 or TRBD2, each matching 5 bases. CDR1 is SGHTA and CDR2 is FQGNSA in the germline V gene. The V gene lost 1 base and the J gene lost 4 bases, with 18 bases spanning the gap. The CDR3 contains 17 residues. The CDR3 DNA sequence: TGTGCCAGCAGCTTAGGCCCCCAGGGCGGGTACGCAGATACGCAGTATTTT. Protein product: CASSLGPQGGYADTQYF.

The chain links TRBV6-9 to TRBJ2-5, with D unclear. The CDR3 contains 12 residues. Germline V gene lookup returns CDR1 MNHGY and CDR2 SVAAGI. Trimming removed 2 bases at V and 5 bases at J, with 6 bases between. CDR3 nucleotides: TGTGCCAGCAGTTATGCCAAGGAGACCCAGTACTTC. Its translation: CASSYAKETQYF.

This clonotype was recorded a few times. The CDR3 protein is CASSLGSTTNTEAFF. The DNA of the CDR3 is TGTGCCAGCAGCCTAGGGTCCACAACGAACACTGAAGCTTTCTTT. V is TRBV7-8 and J is TRBJ1-1, with D hard to call. Trimming took 5 bases from V and 1 from J, leaving 14 bases between them. Germline assignment: CDR1 SGHVS and CDR2 FQNEAQ. CDR3 length: 15 residues.

This clonotype is labeled large. The J gene is TRBJ1-1, the V gene TRBV20-1; D remains unclear. CDR3 size: 10 residues. Germline CDR1 reads DFQATT; CDR2 reads SNEGSKA (reference sequence). V was shortened by 6 bases and J by 8 bases, with 10 bases between the two germline ends. CDR3 coding DNA: TGCAGTGCGACCGGCCGGGAAGCTTTCTTT. This gives the protein CSATGREAFF.

The J gene is TRBJ2-5, the V gene TRBV12-3 or TRBV12-4, with D hard to call. The CDR3 is 15 residues long. Trimming took off 6 bases at V and 2 bases at J, with 16 bases between the two ends. CDR3 bases: TGTGCCAGCAGAAAGAGCGTAACCCTTCAAGAGACCCAGTACTTC. Protein sequence: CASRKSVTLQETQYF.

This clonotype appeared a few times. The chain carries TRBV30 and TRBJ2-6; D call uncertain. V dropped 5 bases and J dropped 3 bases, with 8 bases sitting between them. The germline V gene has CDR1 GTSNPN and CDR2 SVGIG (reference sequence). This CDR3 has 13 residues. This chain's CDR3 is CAWGLGGANVLTF. The CDR3 DNA follows: TGTGCCTGGGGGCTCGGTGGGGCCAACGTCCTGACTTTC.

This clonotype was observed a few times. The chain combines TRBV5-1 with TRBJ2-5; D is undetermined. Trimming took 1 base from V and 1 from J, leaving 11 bases between them. The CDR3 loop spans 15 amino acids. Per the germline V gene, CDR1 is SGHRS and CDR2 is YFSETQ. The CDR3 sequence: CASSLIGTAQETQYF. The CDR3 nucleotides are TGCGCCAGCAGCTTGATAGGCACAGCCCAAGAGACCCAGTACTTC.

This clonotype was detected a few times. The J gene is TRBJ1-5, the V gene TRBV6-2 or TRBV6-3; 12 bases map to TRBD1. The germline gives CDR1 MNHEY, CDR2 SVGEGT. CDR3 length: 14 amino acids. V dropped 6 bases and J dropped 6; count of bases not matched to a gene: 3. The CDR3 loop is CASRGTGGRQPQHF. The CDR3 DNA follows: TGTGCCAGCAGAGGGACAGGGGGCCGTCAGCCCCAGCATTTT.

V is TRBV5-5 and J is TRBJ2-3; D remains unclear. This CDR3 is 13 amino acids long. Germline V gene data show CDR1 as SGHKS and CDR2 as YYEKEE (reference sequence). Trimming removed 0 bases at V and 3 bases at J, with 5 bases between. The CDR3 DNA is TGTGCCAGCAGCTTGGCTGAAACAGATACGCAGTATTTT. Encoded protein: CASSLAETDTQYF. Based on the CDR3 plus reference TRBV5-5 and TRBJ2-3, the full variable domain is DAGVTQSPTHLIKTRGQQVTLRCSPISGHKSVSWYQQVLGQGPQFIFQYYEKEERGRGNFPDRFSARQFPNYSSELNVNALLLGDSALYLCASSLAETDTQYFGPGTRLTVL.

V is TRBV27 and J is TRBJ2-7, with TRBD2 matching over 11 bases. Per germline, CDR1 MNHEY and CDR2 SMNVEV (reference sequence). The V and J ends lost 2 bases and 2 bases, in that order; junction bases with no gene match: 5. This CDR3 comprises 16 residues. CDR3 DNA: TGTGCCAGCAGTTTACGACTAGCGGGGACCCCCTACGAGCAGTACTTC. As protein: CASSLRLAGTPYEQYF.

The gene calls are TRBV19 and TRBJ1-2; possibly TRBD1 for D (5 bases). The CDR3 covers 14 residues. With 8 bases removed from V and 2 bases from J, the gap between germline ends came to 15 bases. Per the germline V gene, CDR1 is LNHDA and CDR2 is SQIVND (reference sequence). The CDR3 loop reads CASRGPSENYGYTF. CDR3 bases: TGTGCCAGTCGGGGACCGTCTGAAAACTATGGCTACACCTTC.

Regarding this clonotype: One end of the junction fails to match germline, which may point to a read error. The chain has TRBV27 and TRBJ2-7; 11 bases fit TRBD2. The CDR3 is made up of 16 amino acids. The germline V gene encodes CDR1 MNHEY and CDR2 SMNVEV (reference sequence). CDR3 loop: CDSSLRLAGTPYEQYF. The CDR3, as DNA: TGTGACAGCAGTTTACGACTAGCGGGGACCCCCTACGAGCAGTACTTC.

In its sample, this clonotype was seen a few times. The chain links TRBV7-8 to TRBJ1-2; perhaps TRBD1 as D (5 bases). The V gene's germline CDR1 is SGHVS and CDR2 FQNEAQ. This CDR3 is 16 amino acids long. Trimming removed 1 base at V and 4 bases at J, with 16 bases between. Here the CDR3 reads CASSLGQPHYVYGYTF. As DNA, the CDR3 is TGTGCCAGCAGCTTAGGACAGCCCCATTATGTCTATGGCTACACCTTC.

This chain uses TRBV13 with TRBJ2-7; D not resolved. This CDR3 contains 12 residues. The V gene's germline CDR1 is PRHDT and CDR2 FYEKMQ (reference sequence). Trimming removed 0 bases from V and 3 bases from J, with 3 bases in between. CDR3 amino acids: CASSLGNYEQYF. Here the CDR3 DNA reads TGTGCCAGCAGCTTAGGCAACTACGAGCAGTACTTC.

This chain uses TRBV12-3 or TRBV12-4 with TRBJ2-1; TRBD2 aligns across 16 bases. J lost 8 bases, V lost 9 bases, and 10 bases had no gene match. The CDR3 spans 16 residues. The chain's CDR3 is CASNLGLAGGGDEQFF. DNA for the CDR3: TGTGCCAGTAACCTGGGACTAGCGGGAGGGGGGGATGAGCAGTTCTTC.